The entry below gives a single T cell receptor beta chain sequence along with its context. Its cognate antigen is unknown. Repertoires were generated with immunoSEQ multiplex PCR, while TCRdb's copy carries only in-frame clones and drops some. Found here are 50,000 or so clones, roughly 91% of them singletons; the top ten hold approximately 24%. This record comes from a study of OX40 agonist ivuxolimab in advanced cancers. Across the whole study: An agonistic anti-OX40 (CD134) antibody, ivuxolimab, was used to treat the patients. Three patients had partial responses: one hepatocellular carcinoma, two cutaneous melanoma.

Study outcomes and limitations: On average, CD8+ T cells showed a greater number of expanded clones than CD4+.

Germline assignment: CDR1 SNHLY and CDR2 FYNNEI. V dropped 2 bases and J dropped 5 bases, with 13 bases sitting between them. The CDR3 extends over 14 amino acids. The chain is built from TRBV2 and TRBJ2-7, with D perhaps being TRBD1 or TRBD2 (5 bases each). This receptor was taken from an adult with an advanced solid tumor such as melanoma, head and neck, liver or kidney cancer. Here the sequenced sample was CD4+ or CD8+ T cells sorted from blood, taken in a trial of the OX40 agonist ivuxolimab. Here the CDR3 DNA reads TGTGCCAGCAGTGAATCCCCCGGGACCGACGAGCAGTACTTC. Translated: CASSESPGTDEQYF.